This entry features one T cell receptor beta chain sequence. Its target is not known. Using immunoSEQ multiplex PCR, the repertoire was profiled, and TCRdb retains in-frame clones only, with some absent. The data hold tens of thousands of clones, with about 90% observed a single time. This specimen belongs to a study of OX40 agonist ivuxolimab in advanced cancers. Study-level background: The dose-escalation cohort had hepatocellular carcinoma, melanoma, renal cell or head and neck cancer. Three patients responded partially, comprising one with hepatocellular carcinoma and two with cutaneous melanoma. Study-wide findings and caveats: Partial responders receiving 0.1-3.0 mg/kg showed among the lowest clonal expansion. Dosing at 0.1 to 3.0 mg/kg was accompanied by clonal expansion of CD4+ and CD8+ blood T cells by week 6.

Per germline, CDR1 SNHLY and CDR2 FYNNEI. This CDR3 spans 11 amino acids. The source material was CD4+ or CD8+ T cells sorted from blood, sampled in a trial of the OX40 agonist ivuxolimab. The origin of this receptor is an adult with an advanced solid tumor such as melanoma, head and neck, liver or kidney cancer. The genes are TRBV2 and TRBJ2-5, with D possibly matching TRBD2 (5 bases). The J call may not be correct, given that the DNA end is closer to TRBJ2-7. CDR3 region: CASRDTYEQYF. CDR3 DNA sequence: TGTGCCTCTCGGGATACCTACGAGCAGTACTTC.